Shown below are 29 T cell receptor beta chains from a single sample sequenced in a study of neoadjuvant anti-PD-1 for oral cavity cancer (dated by TCRdb to about 2021). This specimen's time point label, interpreted: before neoadjuvant nivolumab. Library creation used the immunoSEQ multiplex PCR assay. TCRdb carries this immuneACCESS record with in-frame sequences only. Its versions omit some clonotypes, under half of them owing to an unresolved V gene in the studies checked, with the rest unexplained. The sample table holds approximately 12,000 clones, of which roughly 60% were seen once. The ten biggest clones cover roughly an eighth of the sample. Sequenced here: tumor tissue, sampled before nivolumab (anti-PD-1) treatment. All receptors derive from a person between 40 and 79 years old with oral cavity squamous cell carcinoma.

This clone was picked up a small number of times. This rearrangement joins TRBV7-9 to TRBJ1-2; a weak D match, TRBD1 (5 bases). Deletions cut 5 bases from V and 4 bases from J, with 17 bases between. Looked up from germline, CDR1 is SEHNR and CDR2 is FQNEAQ (reference sequence). This CDR3 region has 15 residues. The CDR3 nucleotides read TGTGCCAGCAGCCCTGGGGGGTCTTTGGGCTATGGCTACACCTTC. This codes for CASSPGGSLGYGYTF.

The J gene is TRBJ2-1, the V gene TRBV4-1; no clear D. Germline V gives CDR1 MGHRA, CDR2 YSYEKL. V was pared by 0 bases and J by 0 bases, with 9 bases between. The CDR3 consists of 16 residues. This chain's CDR3 is CASSQDSRSSYNEQFF. CDR3 in DNA: TGCGCCAGCAGCCAAGATTCGCGGAGCTCCTACAATGAGCAGTTCTTC.

This clone was counted once. The chain joins TRBV6-5 to TRBJ1-2; weak D call: TRBD1 (5 bases). Germline V gene data show CDR1 as MNHEY and CDR2 as SVGAGI. CDR3 length equals 15 residues. The ends were cut back, 2 bases at V and 7 bases at J, with 17 bases in the middle. The CDR3 sequence: CASSYGGGSGSGYTF. CDR3 coding DNA: TGTGCCAGCAGTTACGGGGGAGGCTCGGGATCTGGCTACACCTTC.

This chain uses TRBV28 with TRBJ1-3, with D possibly matching TRBD1 (6 bases). Germline V gene data show CDR1 as MDHEN and CDR2 as SYDVKM. Trimming took off 6 bases at V and 0 bases at J, with 15 bases between the two ends. CDR3 length: 16 amino acids. CDR3 DNA sequence: TGTGCCAGCAGCCCACAGGGAGGGGGCTCTGGAAACACCATATATTTT. It yields the protein CASSPQGGGSGNTIYF.

CDR3 amino acids: CASSPSGEGPYEQYF. DNA for the CDR3: TGCGCCAGCAGCCCAAGCGGTGAGGGCCCCTACGAGCAGTACTTC. The chain is built from TRBV5-1 and TRBJ2-7; TRBD2 might be the D (5 bases). The CDR3 has 15 amino acids. Trimming stripped 4 bases from V and 2 bases from J, with 16 bases between. Germline V gene lookup returns CDR1 SGHRS and CDR2 YFSETQ.

The V and J genes are TRBV29-1 and TRBJ2-1; TRBD2 aligns across 9 bases. The CDR3 covers 14 residues. Trimming removed 5 bases from V and 6 bases from J; junction bases left unmatched: 8. The germline gives CDR1 SQVTM, CDR2 ANQGSEA. CDR3 in DNA: TGCAGCGTTAGTAGCGGGGGCCCTACCAATGAGCAGTTCTTC. Translating gives CSVSSGGPTNEQFF.

V gene TRBV5-1 combines with J gene TRBJ2-1; 8 nucleotides align to TRBD2. Germline assignment: CDR1 SGHRS and CDR2 YFSETQ. There are 16 residues in the CDR3. The V and J ends lost 0 bases and 8 bases, in that order; junction bases with no gene match: 10. DNA for the CDR3: TGCGCCAGCAGCTTGGAACAATCACGGGGGGGCTATGAGCAGTTCTTC. Protein: CASSLEQSRGGYEQFF.

This clone was observed a handful of times. This chain connects TRBV27 to TRBJ1-2, with D perhaps matching TRBD1 (5 bases). Germline V gene sequence: CDR1 MNHEY, CDR2 SMNVEV (reference sequence). V lost 6 bases and J lost 2, with 16 bases in between. The CDR3 loop spans 15 amino acids. The CDR3 bases are TGTGCCAGCAGCCAAGGGACTCATCACAACTATGGCTACACCTTC. Encoded protein: CASSQGTHHNYGYTF.

V usage is TRBV28 and J usage is TRBJ1-3; no clear D gene. Trimming took 6 bases from V and 9 from J, leaving 15 bases between them. CDR1 and CDR2 from the germline V gene are MDHEN and SYDVKM. This CDR3 region has 13 residues. CDR3 sequence: CASSPLRRSTIYF. CDR3 DNA sequence: TGTGCCAGCAGCCCCTTAAGGAGAAGCACCATATATTTT.

The V call is TRBV19, the J call TRBJ1-1; possibly TRBD1 for D (6 bases). CDR1 is LNHDA and CDR2 is SQIVND in the germline V gene (reference sequence). The CDR3 extends over 15 amino acids. The V and J ends lost 5 bases and 0 bases respectively, with 13 bases between them. The CDR3, as DNA: TGTGCCAGTAGTGAGGGACAAGTGATGAACACTGAAGCTTTCTTT. Its protein product is CASSEGQVMNTEAFF.

V usage is TRBV19 and J usage is TRBJ2-3, with 8 bases aligning to TRBD1. V lost 5 bases to trimming and J lost 2 bases; unmatched junction nucleotides: 9. This CDR3 is built from 16 residues. Germline V CDR1 and CDR2: LNHDA, SQIVND (reference sequence). The CDR3 loop is CASSLKRDRYTDTQYF. The CDR3 bases are TGTGCCAGTAGTCTTAAAAGGGACAGGTACACAGATACGCAGTATTTT.

The chain employs TRBV12-5 and TRBJ2-3; D unresolved. Germline CDR1 is LGHNT and CDR2 is FRNRAP. The ends were cut back, 4 bases at V and 6 bases at J, with 8 bases in the middle. The CDR3 loop spans 12 amino acids. The CDR3 nucleotides are TGTGCTAGTGGTTCGGCACTTGATACGCAGTATTTT. This translates into CASGSALDTQYF.

CDR3 nucleotide sequence: TGTGCCAGCAGATATGAGACAGGAGCAAACTATGGCTACACCTTC. Encoded protein: CASRYETGANYGYTF. The rearrangement links TRBV6-1 to TRBJ1-2, with D possibly matching TRBD1 (6 bases). Trimming removed 6 bases at V and 2 bases at J, with 16 bases between. The germline V gene has CDR1 MNHNS and CDR2 SASEGT. This CDR3 is built from 15 residues.

The chain uses TRBV15 and TRBJ2-3; 7 bases are shared with TRBD2. With 0 bases clipped from V and 4 bases from J, the junction kept 4 bases outside the gene matches. This CDR3 spans 15 amino acids. CDR1 and CDR2 from the germline V gene are LNHNV and YYDKDF (reference sequence). This CDR3 reads CATSRERTRADTQYF. As DNA, the CDR3 is TGTGCCACCAGCAGAGAGAGGACTAGAGCAGATACGCAGTATTTT.

V gene TRBV5-6 combines with J gene TRBJ2-7; perhaps TRBD2 as D (5 bases). With 5 bases removed from V and 6 bases from J, the gap between germline ends came to 15 bases. Germline V gene lookup returns CDR1 SGHDT and CDR2 YYEEEE. The CDR3 has 13 residues. The chain's CDR3 is CASSGPGRGEQYF. The CDR3 nucleotides read TGTGCCAGCAGTGGACCGGGGAGAGGCGAGCAGTACTTC.

This clone is labeled medium-sized. The rearrangement joins TRBV27 to TRBJ2-7; D is possibly TRBD1 (5 bases). The germline gives CDR1 MNHEY, CDR2 SMNVEV (reference sequence). This CDR3 is 13 amino acids long. The CDR3 region has the DNA TGTGCAACACGGCTTGGACACGACTACGAGCAGTACTTC. Amino acid sequence: CATRLGHDYEQYF.

The gene calls are TRBV11-2 and TRBJ2-7; no reliable D call. Trimming removed 0 bases at V and 4 bases at J, with 13 bases between. CDR3 length: 15 amino acids. Germline CDR1 reads SGHAT; CDR2 reads FQNNGV. This CDR3 reads CASSLDQLGKYEQYF. The CDR3 coding sequence is TGTGCCAGCAGCTTAGATCAACTTGGGAAGTACGAGCAGTACTTC.

By share, this clone counts as medium-sized. The chain couples TRBV29-1 to TRBJ2-5, with D possibly matching TRBD2 (6 bases). V lost 4 bases, J lost 5 bases, and 20 bases lay in between. The CDR3 length is 15 residues. CDR1 and CDR2 from the germline V gene are SQVTM and ANQGSEA. The CDR3 DNA reads as TGCAGCGTTGGACCGGGACTGGGCACCTGGGAGACCCAGTACTTC. This encodes CSVGPGLGTWETQYF.

The chain couples TRBV11-2 to TRBJ2-1; D unclear. CDR3 length: 13 residues. Germline V gives CDR1 SGHAT, CDR2 FQNNGV. Trimming took 1 base from V and 8 from J, leaving 9 bases between them. The CDR3, as DNA: TGTGCCAGCAGCTTAGGGTCGTCGGATGAGCAGTTCTTC. It codes for CASSLGSSDEQFF.

This clone has just a few counts. The V and J genes are TRBV29-1 and TRBJ2-3; D gene uncertain. This CDR3 has 12 residues. V lost 3 bases and J lost 7, with 11 bases in between. Per germline, CDR1 SQVTM and CDR2 ANQGSEA. CDR3 in DNA: TGCAGCGTTGATTTGGTCGGCTATACGCAGTATTTT. Protein sequence: CSVDLVGYTQYF.

The genes are TRBV2 and TRBJ2-7; no firm D call. CDR1 and CDR2 from the germline V gene are SNHLY and FYNNEI. The CDR3 has 12 amino acids. Trimming stripped 4 bases from V and 5 bases from J, with 9 bases between. In DNA form, the CDR3 reads TGTGCCAGCAGTGGAGTCGGCGACGAGCAGTACTTC. Protein product: CASSGVGDEQYF. Filled out from reference TRBV2 and TRBJ2-7, the complete variable domain reads EPEVTQTPSHQVTQMGQEVILRCVPISNHLYFYWYRQILGQKVEFLVSFYNNEISEKSEIFDDQFSVERPDGSNFTLKIRSTKLEDSAMYFCASSGVGDEQYFGPGTRLTVT.

The chain joins TRBV4-2 to TRBJ2-2; D is unclear. V lost 4 bases, J lost 2 bases, and 2 bases lay in between. Germline V gives CDR1 LGHNA, CDR2 YNFKEQ. CDR3 size: 12 residues. CDR3 DNA sequence: TGTGCCAGCAGCCCTAACACCGGGGAGCTGTTTTTT. Its translation: CASSPNTGELFF.

V is TRBV6-1 and J is TRBJ1-1; D gene uncertain. The ends were cut back, 2 bases at V and 5 bases at J, with 9 bases in the middle. This CDR3 has 13 amino acids. Germline loops: CDR1 MNHNS, CDR2 SASEGT. This chain's CDR3 is CASSEFTGTEAFF. In DNA form, the CDR3 reads TGTGCCAGCAGTGAATTCACTGGGACTGAAGCTTTCTTT.

Details on this clone: This CDR3 is also generated by other DNA sequences in the sample. The chain couples TRBV2 to TRBJ2-7; D remains ambiguous. Trimming took 2 bases from V and 0 from J, leaving 5 bases between them. The CDR3 spans 13 residues. The germline V gene encodes CDR1 SNHLY and CDR2 FYNNEI. The CDR3 sequence: CASSENTSYEQYF. The CDR3 nucleotides are TGTGCCAGCAGTGAAAACACCTCCTACGAGCAGTACTTC.

The chain carries TRBV6-6 and TRBJ1-1; TRBD1 matches at 7 bases. The CDR3 runs to 14 residues. J lost 9 bases, V lost 6 bases, and 13 bases had no gene match. Germline V gene data show CDR1 as MNHNY and CDR2 as SVGAGI (reference sequence). Here the CDR3 reads CASRQPSGQLQAFF. Written as DNA, the CDR3 is TGTGCCAGCAGGCAACCGTCGGGACAGTTGCAAGCTTTCTTT.

This clone was found a few times. J is TRBJ1-1 and V is TRBV29-1; D is uncertain. Germline V gene sequence: CDR1 SQVTM, CDR2 ANQGSEA. The CDR3 runs to 16 residues. V lost 5 bases and J lost 4, with 23 bases in between. CDR3 nucleotides: TGCAGCGTTAAGCCTAGGGAGGGTCTGAGTAGCACTGAAGCTTTCTTT. As protein: CSVKPREGLSSTEAFF.

This chain uses TRBV30 with TRBJ1-2, with 10 bases matching TRBD1. CDR3 length equals 15 residues. Germline V gives CDR1 GTSNPN, CDR2 SVGIG (reference sequence). After removal of 2 bases from V and 4 bases from J, the junction contained 7 bases not matched to a gene. CDR3 region: CAWSWDGTGVYGYTF. CDR3 DNA: TGTGCCTGGAGTTGGGACGGGACAGGGGTCTATGGCTACACCTTC.

The J gene is TRBJ1-4, the V gene TRBV28; D call uncertain. V was trimmed by 4 bases and J by 8 bases, leaving 11 bases between them. Per the germline V gene, CDR1 is MDHEN and CDR2 is SYDVKM. The CDR3 is made up of 13 amino acids. DNA of the CDR3: TGTGCCAGCAGTTCTTTTCAACGGGAAAAACTGTTTTTT. Its protein is CASSSFQREKLFF. Full variable domain (outside the CDR3, taken from reference TRBV28 and TRBJ1-4): DVKVTQSSRYLVKRTGEKVFLECVQDMDHENMFWYRQDPGLGLRLIYFSYDVKMKEKGDIPEGYSVSREKKERFSLILESASTNQTSMYLCASSSFQREKLFFGSGTQLSVL.

The genes are TRBV19 and TRBJ1-1, with D tentatively TRBD1 (6 bases). CDR1 is LNHDA, CDR2 SQIVND, per germline (reference sequence). This CDR3 spans 18 amino acids. Deletions cut 4 bases from V and 0 bases from J, with 21 bases between. The CDR3 sequence: CASSKQGPTSLMNTEAFF. The DNA of the CDR3 is TGTGCCAGTAGTAAACAGGGACCAACGAGCCTTATGAACACTGAAGCTTTCTTT.